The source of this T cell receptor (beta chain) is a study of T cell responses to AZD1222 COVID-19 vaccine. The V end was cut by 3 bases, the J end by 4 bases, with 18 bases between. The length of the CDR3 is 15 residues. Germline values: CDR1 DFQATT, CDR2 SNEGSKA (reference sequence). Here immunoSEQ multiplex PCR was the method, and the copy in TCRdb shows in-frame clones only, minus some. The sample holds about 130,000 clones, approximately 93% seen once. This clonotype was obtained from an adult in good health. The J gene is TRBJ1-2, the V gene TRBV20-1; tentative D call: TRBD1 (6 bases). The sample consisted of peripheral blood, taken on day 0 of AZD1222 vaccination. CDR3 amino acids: CSASGVQGFSYGYTF. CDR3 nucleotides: TGCAGTGCTAGTGGTGTACAGGGTTTCAGCTATGGCTACACCTTC.